The next 14 T cell receptor beta chains were all read from a single sample in a study of OX40 agonist ivuxolimab in advanced cancers. TCRdb's table, derived via immunoSEQ multiplex PCR, lists solely in-frame clones and lacks some. The profile shows 55,000 to 75,000 clones, 84% of them singletons. The sequencing used CD4+ or CD8+ T cells sorted from blood, collected in a trial of the OX40 agonist ivuxolimab. Receptors originate from an adult with an advanced solid tumor such as melanoma, head and neck, liver or kidney cancer.

This clone was counted a single time. The chain is built from TRBV4-2 and TRBJ2-2; 7 positions agree with TRBD2. This CDR3 has 16 amino acids. The germline V gene has CDR1 LGHNA and CDR2 YNFKEQ. Trimming removed 0 bases from V and 2 bases from J; junction bases left unmatched: 3. CDR3 DNA: TGTGCCAGCAGCCAAGAGCGGGGGAGAAACACCGGGGAGCTGTTTTTT. Translation: CASSQERGRNTGELFF.

V and J are TRBV6-5 and TRBJ2-7; perhaps TRBD1 as D (5 bases). CDR3 size: 15 residues. Germline V gives CDR1 MNHEY, CDR2 SVGAGI. The V and J ends lost 4 bases and 0 bases respectively, with 13 bases between them. CDR3 amino acids: CASSWGGFHSYEQYF. CDR3 nucleotides: TGTGCCAGCAGTTGGGGCGGCTTCCACTCCTACGAGCAGTACTTC.

V usage is TRBV7-9 and J usage is TRBJ2-3; 7 bases are shared with TRBD2. The V segment lost 1 base and the J segment 4 bases; nucleotides outside the gene matches: 8. The CDR3 extends over 16 amino acids. CDR1 is SEHNR, CDR2 FQNEAQ, per germline (reference sequence). In DNA form, the CDR3 reads TGTGCCAGCAGCTTAGATCCCGGGGGGAACCCAGATACGCAGTATTTT. Translation: CASSLDPGGNPDTQYF.

The chain uses TRBV7-2 and TRBJ1-2, with 7 bases identical to TRBD1. This CDR3 spans 14 amino acids. CDR1 SGHTA and CDR2 FQGNSA come from the germline V gene. The V segment lost 4 bases and the J segment 8 bases; nucleotides outside the gene matches: 10. CDR3 residues: CASSSGQSPRGYTF. In DNA, the CDR3 is TGTGCCAGCAGCTCGGGACAGTCCCCGCGGGGCTACACCTTC.

The gene calls are TRBV19 and TRBJ2-1; 10 bases align to TRBD1. The length of the CDR3 is 14 residues. Germline values: CDR1 LNHDA, CDR2 SQIVND (reference sequence). V shed 8 bases and J 7 bases; nucleotides not matched to a gene: 8. The CDR3 spells CASGGTGASNEQFF. The CDR3 bases are TGTGCCAGTGGCGGGACAGGGGCCTCGAATGAGCAGTTCTTC.

The CDR3 sequence: CASSPGYGTEAFF. DNA of the CDR3: TGTGCCAGCAGTCCAGGGTATGGCACTGAAGCTTTCTTT. The rearrangement uses TRBV7-2 and TRBJ1-1; the D gene is possibly TRBD1 (5 bases). The germline V and J ends were trimmed by 6 bases and 4 bases, with 12 bases remaining between them. Germline V gene data show CDR1 as SGHTA and CDR2 as FQGNSA. The CDR3 has 13 residues.

V gene TRBV7-9 combines with J gene TRBJ1-3, with TRBD1 identical over 7 bases. The CDR3 sequence is 12 residues long. CDR1 and CDR2 (germline): SEHNR, FQNEAQ (reference sequence). This CDR3 is CASQGVGNTIYF. The CDR3 DNA reads as TGTGCGAGTCAGGGGGTTGGAAACACCATATATTTT.

This clone was seen a few times. The chain has TRBV6-5 and TRBJ1-2; no clear D gene. V shed 6 bases and J shed 5 bases, with 10 bases lying between them. CDR1 and CDR2 from the germline V gene are MNHEY and SVGAGI. The CDR3 has 12 residues. As DNA, the CDR3 is TGTGCCAGCAGATCTCACTCTTATGGCTACACCTTC. It encodes CASRSHSYGYTF.

The CDR3 DNA reads as TGTGCCAGCAGCGTAGAAGGGGGCTCGGTTTACGAGCAGTACTTC. Protein: CASSVEGGSVYEQYF. This sequence joins TRBV9 and TRBJ2-7, with 7 bases that match TRBD1. V was pared by 0 bases and J by 4 bases, with 7 bases of the junction left unmatched. The CDR3 is 15 residues long. Per the germline V gene, CDR1 is SGDLS and CDR2 is YYNGEE.

The chain links TRBV21-1 to TRBJ1-1; TRBD1 is taken as the D call from the table, unchecked against the DNA. TRBV21-1 is marked as a pseudogene. There are 13 residues in the CDR3. In DNA, the CDR3 is TGTGCCAGCAGCAGTCTACAGGGGGCCGGAGCTTTCTTT. Residues: CASSSLQGAGAFF.

J is TRBJ2-1 and V is TRBV7-8, with 7 positions matching TRBD2. V dropped 6 bases and J dropped 9; count of bases not matched to a gene: 14. This CDR3 has 15 amino acids. CDR1 is SGHVS and CDR2 is FQNEAQ in the germline V gene. The DNA for the CDR3 is TGTGCCAGCAGTACCAGCGGGGCAGCTCCGGGTGAGCAGTTCTTC. Its protein product is CASSTSGAAPGEQFF. The full variable domain, rest sourced from reference TRBV7-8 and TRBJ2-1, is GAGVSQSPRYKVAKRGQDVALRCDPISGHVSLFWYQQALGQGPEFLTYFQNEAQLDKSGLPSDRFFAERPEGSVSTLKIQRTQQEDSAVYLCASSTSGAAPGEQFFGPGTRLTVL.

The V gene is TRBV7-2, the J gene TRBJ2-2; TRBD2 might be the D (7 bases). The germline V and J ends were trimmed by 4 bases and 1 base, with 13 bases remaining between them. Looked up from germline, CDR1 is SGHTA and CDR2 is FQGNSA. The CDR3 extends over 16 amino acids. In nucleotides, the CDR3 is TGTGCCAGCAGCTCCCAGGGAGGGGGGAACACCGGGGAGCTGTTTTTT. Protein: CASSSQGGGNTGELFF.

The V gene is TRBV5-6, the J gene TRBJ2-2; TRBD1 might be the D (6 bases). The CDR3 extends over 17 amino acids. The V gene's germline CDR1 is SGHDT and CDR2 YYEEEE. V dropped 2 bases and J dropped 7 bases, with 21 bases sitting between them. CDR3 region: CASSFLVVGGSVGELFF. Here the CDR3 DNA reads TGTGCCAGCAGCTTTCTCGTCGTAGGGGGATCAGTCGGGGAGCTGTTTTTT.

For the CDR3, the DNA is TGTGCCAGCAGCTTAGCGCGCACCAACAATGAGCAGTTCTTC. It translates to CASSLARTNNEQFF. The V call is TRBV7-2, the J call TRBJ2-1; no clear D gene. The V gene lost 0 bases and the J gene lost 5 bases, with 8 bases spanning the gap. Germline CDR1 reads SGHTA; CDR2 reads FQGNSA. The CDR3 is 14 amino acids.